This entry features one T cell receptor (beta chain) sequence. Its antigen is currently not known. No qualities accompany the bases; no much larger clone lies one base away. According to the germline V gene, CDR1 reads SQVTM and CDR2 reads ANQGSEA. Germline trimming: 7 bases from V, 3 bases from J; junction bases outside gene matches: 7. The cysteine opens and the valine closes a CDR3 of 13 amino acids. Only the CDR3 region is kept as DNA, spanning 39 bases read in frame from base 1. The instrument was an Illumina HiSeq 1500. The public reads were reprocessed in TCRdb via fastp at Q25 and MiXCR, keeping in-frame beta chains. Rows matching on CDR3 protein sequence are summarized as one entry with the most common DNA and genes. A total of some 600,000 distinct CDR3 sequences appear in this sample, 20% to 30% of them only once. Roughly 8% of the sample goes to the ten largest clones. The data belong to a study of T cell repertoires in cytomegalovirus infection (dated by TCRdb to about 2019). About the investigation overall: Because public TCR beta signatures pointed to carriage of CMV infection together with the matching HLA type, the HLA type of each donor mattered for the analysis. What the work shows at the level of the full study, not this receptor alone: In the ex vivo response, HLA-C-restricted CMV-specific TCR beta clonotypes were dominant, and in two of eight donors the single most frequent clonotype came from this HLA-C-restricted group. Carriers of CMV infection plus the relevant HLA type were discriminated by the cumulative frequency of public TCR beta family members in the study cohort and in an independent roughly 370-donor cohort.

The sequenced sample consisted of CD8+ T cells from PBMCs. This sequence uses TRBV29-1 and TRBJ2-7; 9 bases in the middle match TRBD1. This receptor was obtained from a human donor in good health (CMV status not recorded). Some clones in this sample may be carry-over from other donors' samples. For the CDR3, the sequence is CSARTGDGYEQYV. The bases read TGCAGCGCCCGGACAGGGGACGGCTACGAGCAGTACGTC.